The source of this T cell receptor beta chain is a study of blood T cell repertoires in COVID-19. This clone has just one count. Clones were sequenced by immunoSEQ multiplex PCR, and TCRdb holds only the in-frame ones, with some missing. The table records over 90,000 clones, about nine tenths of them present only once. The germline CDR1 and CDR2 sequences are LNHNV and YYDKDF (reference sequence). V was shortened by 5 bases and J by 3 bases, with 17 bases between the two germline ends. This CDR3 contains 16 residues. The V call is TRBV15, the J call TRBJ2-4, with a tentative D call TRBD1 (6 bases). Sequencing used peripheral blood. The clonotype comes from a woman between 65 and 79 years old with acute or convalescent COVID-19. CDR3 in amino acids: CATSSRTVDGKNIQYF. The CDR3 DNA reads as TGTGCCACCAGCTCACGGACAGTGGACGGCAAAAACATTCAGTACTTC.